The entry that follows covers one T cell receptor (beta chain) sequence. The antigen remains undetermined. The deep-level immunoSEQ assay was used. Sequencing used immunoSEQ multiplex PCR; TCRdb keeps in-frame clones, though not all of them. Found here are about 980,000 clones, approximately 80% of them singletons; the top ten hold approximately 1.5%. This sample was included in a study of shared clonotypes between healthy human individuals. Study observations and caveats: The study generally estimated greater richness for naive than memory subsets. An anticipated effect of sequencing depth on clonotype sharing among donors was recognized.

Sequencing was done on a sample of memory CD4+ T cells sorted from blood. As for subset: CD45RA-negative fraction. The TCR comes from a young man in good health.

The CDR3 here is CASSQDLNEQFF. CDR3 bases: TGCGCCAGCAGCCAAGATCTCAATGAGCAGTTCTTC. The V and J genes are TRBV4-1 and TRBJ2-1; D is uncertain. With 0 bases removed from V and 6 bases from J, the gap between germline ends came to 3 bases. CDR3 length: 12 amino acids. Germline CDR1 reads MGHRA; CDR2 reads YSYEKL.